This T cell receptor beta chain was identified during a study of radiotherapy plus CTLA-4 blockade in lung cancer. For the study at large: Of all patients, 15% to 20% responded objectively and approximately 31% showed disease control.

The table came from immunoSEQ multiplex PCR; TCRdb's copy has only in-frame clones and leaves some out. This sample carries approximately 85,000 clones, about 90% of them seen once, and the ten largest clones take more than 2%. Remarks on this clone: Its antigen is currently unknown.

The CDR3 totals 14 residues. V dropped 0 bases and J dropped 1 base, with 6 bases sitting between them. Germline lookup yields CDR1 LNHDA and CDR2 SQIVND (reference sequence). Study-level results: The best prediction of response reportedly came from early blood T cell clone dynamics, with interferon-beta. TCR clones originating in tumors grew in number in blood after radiotherapy plus ipilimumab.

CTLA-4 blockade using ipilimumab, together with focal radiation, was received by patients with chemo-refractory metastatic non-small-cell lung cancer. The genes are TRBV19 and TRBJ1-2; no clear D gene. This receptor was obtained from a human donor with non-small cell lung cancer who had a partial response to radiotherapy plus ipilimumab. The sample here was peripheral blood, taken from a patient treated with radiotherapy plus ipilimumab. CDR3 sequence: CASSIEGINYGYTF. In DNA, the CDR3 is TGTGCCAGTAGTATAGAGGGCATTAACTATGGCTACACCTTC.